These 25 T cell receptor beta chains were all obtained from the same sample, sequenced in a study of shared clonotypes between healthy human individuals. Naive CD8 cells, CD45RO-negative and positively selected for CCR7, excluded terminally differentiated effector memory CD45RA+ cells. TCRdb's copy holds only in-frame clones and misses some; the assay was immunoSEQ multiplex PCR. Seen here are over 2,000,000 clones, roughly 93% observed once, and the top ten hold 1.5% to 2%. The sequencing sample was made of naive CD8+ T cells from PBMCs. Every receptor here comes from a man aged 18-30 years in good health. Some clones in this sample may be carry-over from other donors' samples.

The genes are TRBV4-3 and TRBJ1-3, with a tentative D call TRBD1 (5 bases). With 4 bases removed from V and 2 bases from J, the gap between germline ends came to 15 bases. The CDR3 contains 16 residues. In germline, CDR1 is LGHNA, CDR2 YSLEER. This CDR3 is CASSRTQTVAGNTIYF. In DNA, the CDR3 is TGCGCCAGCAGCCGAACCCAGACAGTGGCTGGAAACACCATATATTTT.

The chain uses TRBV6-6 and TRBJ2-7, with 9 nucleotides matching TRBD1. J lost 3 bases, V lost 7 bases, and 4 bases had no gene match. Looked up from germline, CDR1 is MNHNY and CDR2 is SVGAGI (reference sequence). The CDR3 covers 13 residues. CDR3 residues: CASTTGGLYEQYF. In DNA, the CDR3 is TGTGCCAGCACCACAGGGGGCCTCTACGAGCAGTACTTC.

The chain couples TRBV9 to TRBJ2-7, with 10 bases fitting TRBD1. Germline V gives CDR1 SGDLS, CDR2 YYNGEE. The CDR3 covers 15 residues. With 4 bases clipped from V and 2 bases from J, the junction kept 6 bases outside the gene matches. CDR3 nucleotides: TGTGCCAGCAGCAATTCAGGGACAGGGGCCTACGAGCAGTACTTC. It is translated as CASSNSGTGAYEQYF. Full variable domain (missing parts from reference TRBV9 and TRBJ2-7): DSGVTQTPKHLITATGQRVTLRCSPRSGDLSVYWYQQSLDQGLQFLIQYYNGEERAKGNILERFSAQQFPDLHSELNLSSLELGDSALYFCASSNSGTGAYEQYFGPGTRLTVT.

The chain carries TRBV7-9 and TRBJ2-5; a possible D gene is TRBD1 (5 bases). CDR1 and CDR2 from the germline V gene are SEHNR and FQNEAQ (reference sequence). The CDR3 totals 16 residues. Between the trimmed V and J ends, which lost 7 bases and 5 bases, there was a span of 23 bases. The CDR3 protein is CASIPPAPFKGETQYF. CDR3 nucleotides: TGTGCCAGCATTCCTCCAGCACCCTTCAAGGGGGAGACCCAGTACTTC. Full variable domain (missing parts from reference TRBV7-9 and TRBJ2-5): DTGVSQNPRHKITKRGQNVTFRCDPISEHNRLYWYRQTLGQGPEFLTYFQNEAQLEKSRLLSDRFSAERPKGSFSTLEIQRTEQGDSAMYLCASIPPAPFKGETQYFGPGTRLLVL.

The rearrangement joins TRBV6-1 to TRBJ1-2; 8 bases fit TRBD1. The germline V gene encodes CDR1 MNHNS and CDR2 SASEGT. J was trimmed by 4 bases and V by 7 bases; bases with no gene match: 8. This CDR3 is built from 14 residues. CDR3 sequence: CASKPQGAIYGYTF. The CDR3 DNA reads TGTGCCAGCAAACCTCAGGGGGCAATCTATGGCTACACCTTC.

The chain joins TRBV7-3 to TRBJ2-3; 8 nucleotides align to TRBD1. The trim removed 5 bases at V and 0 bases at J, leaving 4 bases unmatched. CDR1 is SGHTA, CDR2 FQGTGA, per germline. This CDR3 has 15 residues. The chain's CDR3 is CASSHRGDSTDTQYF. As DNA, the CDR3 is TGTGCCAGCAGCCACAGGGGGGATAGCACAGATACGCAGTATTTT.

The rearrangement uses TRBV12-5 and TRBJ2-2, with a tentative D call TRBD1 (5 bases). V lost 4 bases, J lost 0 bases, and 9 bases lay in between. The length of the CDR3 is 15 residues. Germline CDR1 LGHNT, CDR2 FRNRAP. CDR3: CASGWGQANTGELFF. CDR3 in DNA: TGTGCTAGTGGTTGGGGCCAGGCGAACACCGGGGAGCTGTTTTTT. The complete variable domain, with remaining parts taken from reference TRBV12-5 and TRBJ2-2, reads DARVTQTPRHKVTEMGQEVTMRCQPILGHNTVFWYRQTMMQGLELLAYFRNRAPLDDSGMPKDRFSAEMPDATLATLKIQPSEPRDSAVYFCASGWGQANTGELFFGEGSRLTVL.

DNA of the CDR3: TGTGCCTGGAGGCCCGGGACAGGGTATTTTAGAGACGTTTACGAGCAGTACTTC. Translation: CAWRPGTGYFRDVYEQYF. V and J are TRBV30 and TRBJ2-7; 9 nucleotides align to TRBD1. Unmatched junction bases numbered 19, after V lost 3 bases and J lost 4 bases. The CDR3 is 18 residues long. Germline V gives CDR1 GTSNPN, CDR2 SVGIG (reference sequence).

For this clone: In the same sample, other DNA sequences code for this CDR3. This chain links TRBV6-5 with TRBJ1-1, with D possibly being TRBD1 (5 bases). Germline CDR1 MNHEY, CDR2 SVGAGI. The V end lost 0 bases, the J end lost 0 bases, and 8 bases lay between the germline ends. The CDR3 has 15 amino acids. The CDR3 loop reads CASSYSRGMNTEAFF. In DNA form, the CDR3 reads TGTGCCAGCAGTTACTCGCGGGGGATGAACACTGAAGCTTTCTTT.

Written as DNA, the CDR3 is TGTGCCGGCTCAGGAGCGGGAGTGCCCCGTGGAGATACGCAGTATTTT. It is translated as CAGSGAGVPRGDTQYF. The rearrangement links TRBV7-9 to TRBJ2-3; the match to TRBD2 covers 8 bases. Trimming cost V 11 bases and J 5 bases; bases outside gene matches: 18. This CDR3 has 16 residues. CDR1 SEHNR and CDR2 FQNEAQ come from the germline V gene (reference sequence). The full variable domain, completed using reference TRBV7-9 and TRBJ2-3, is DTGVSQNPRHKITKRGQNVTFRCDPISEHNRLYWYRQTLGQGPEFLTYFQNEAQLEKSRLLSDRFSAERPKGSFSTLEIQRTEQGDSAMYLCAGSGAGVPRGDTQYFGPGTRLTVL.

The gene calls are TRBV27 and TRBJ2-7, with D perhaps TRBD1 (5 bases). Germline CDR1 and CDR2: MNHEY and SMNVEV (reference sequence). The V end was cut by 8 bases, the J end by 3 bases, with 14 bases between. This CDR3 is 13 amino acids long. CDR3 in amino acids: CASGVQGYYEQYF. The CDR3 DNA sequence: TGTGCCAGCGGGGTGCAGGGCTACTACGAGCAGTACTTC.

The CDR3 is CASSLRGAPGNTIYF. CDR3 bases: TGTGCCAGCAGTTTAAGGGGGGCCCCTGGAAACACCATATATTTT. V is TRBV27 and J is TRBJ1-3, with D possibly TRBD1 on 6 matching bases. Trimming stripped 2 bases from V and 2 bases from J, with 10 bases between. The CDR3 contains 15 residues. The germline V gene has CDR1 MNHEY and CDR2 SMNVEV (reference sequence).

The V call is TRBV5-1, the J call TRBJ2-7; D remains unclear. Germline-derived CDR1 and CDR2 are SGHRS and YFSETQ. The CDR3 consists of 15 residues. V was trimmed by 0 bases and J by 1 base, leaving 11 bases between them. This CDR3 is CASSLAVGPSYEQYF. DNA for the CDR3: TGCGCCAGCAGCTTGGCCGTTGGTCCGTCCTACGAGCAGTACTTC.

The chain recombines TRBV4-3 with TRBJ1-5; D call uncertain. With 0 bases removed from V and 7 bases from J, the gap between germline ends came to 13 bases. CDR3 size: 15 residues. CDR1 is LGHNA and CDR2 is YSLEER in the germline V gene. DNA of the CDR3: TGCGCCAGCAGCCAAGACTCGGGGTTGGGACAGCCCCAGCATTTT. This codes for CASSQDSGLGQPQHF.

The chain couples TRBV30 to TRBJ1-2, with D unclear. Germline V lookup: CDR1 GTSNPN, CDR2 SVGIG (reference sequence). Trimming shortened V by 4 bases and J by 0 bases, and 9 bases separated the two germline ends. This CDR3 is 13 amino acids long. The chain's CDR3 is CAWKRKANYGYTF. Written as DNA, the CDR3 is TGTGCCTGGAAACGGAAAGCTAACTATGGCTACACCTTC.

The chain carries TRBV29-1 and TRBJ1-4, with TRBD1 identical over 7 bases. The CDR3 spans 13 residues. The germline V gene has CDR1 SQVTM and CDR2 ANQGSEA. V lost 7 bases to trimming and J lost 4 bases; unmatched junction nucleotides: 6. The CDR3 loop is CSAETGNNEKLFF. CDR3 nucleotide sequence: TGCAGCGCCGAGACAGGGAATAATGAAAAACTGTTTTTT.

This chain links TRBV19 with TRBJ1-2; D perhaps matches TRBD1 (6 bases). This CDR3 spans 15 amino acids. V lost 1 base and J 0 bases, leaving 9 bases between the germline ends. CDR1 and CDR2 (germline): LNHDA, SQIVND (reference sequence). The CDR3 DNA reads as TGTGCCAGTAGTATAGTGGCAGGGGCTAACTATGGCTACACCTTC. Its translation: CASSIVAGANYGYTF.

J is TRBJ2-2 and V is TRBV2; D is unclear. Trimming shortened V by 7 bases and J by 0 bases, and 9 bases separated the two germline ends. The CDR3 is made up of 14 amino acids. CDR1 is SNHLY and CDR2 is FYNNEI in the germline V gene. This chain's CDR3 is CASINIANTGELFF. Here the CDR3 DNA reads TGTGCCAGCATTAACATCGCGAACACCGGGGAGCTGTTTTTT.

V gene TRBV6-1 combines with J gene TRBJ2-5, with unresolved D. V was shortened by 4 bases and J by 3 bases, with 9 bases between the two germline ends. Germline V gene lookup returns CDR1 MNHNS and CDR2 SASEGT. The CDR3 is 13 residues long. In nucleotides, the CDR3 is TGTGCCAGCAGTGTACCTGAGAAAGAGACCCAGTACTTC. Translated, it gives CASSVPEKETQYF.

CDR3 protein: CASSPGTSGRSAGELFF. CDR3 sequence (DNA): TGTGCCAGCAGCCCCGGGACTAGCGGGCGAAGCGCCGGGGAGCTGTTTTTT. The gene calls are TRBV7-9 and TRBJ2-2; the match to TRBD2 covers 12 bases. CDR1 and CDR2 from the germline V gene are SEHNR and FQNEAQ (reference sequence). V was pared by 5 bases and J by 6 bases, with 10 bases of the junction left unmatched. The CDR3 loop spans 17 amino acids. Complete variable domain (other parts from reference TRBV7-9 and TRBJ2-2): DTGVSQNPRHKITKRGQNVTFRCDPISEHNRLYWYRQTLGQGPEFLTYFQNEAQLEKSRLLSDRFSAERPKGSFSTLEIQRTEQGDSAMYLCASSPGTSGRSAGELFFGEGSRLTVL.

The gene calls are TRBV11-2 and TRBJ2-3; D may correspond to TRBD1 or TRBD2 (5 bases each). The CDR3 contains 13 residues. Germline lookup yields CDR1 SGHAT and CDR2 FQNNGV. The V gene lost 0 bases and the J gene lost 7 bases, with 8 bases spanning the gap. CDR3 in DNA: TGTGCCAGCAGCTTAGATGGGGGACATACGCAGTATTTT. Protein sequence: CASSLDGGHTQYF.

The chain uses TRBV19 and TRBJ1-1, with TRBD1 as a possible D gene (6 bases). CDR1 is LNHDA, CDR2 SQIVND, per germline (reference sequence). The CDR3 has 15 amino acids. Trimming stripped 3 bases from V and 1 base from J, with 12 bases between. The CDR3 nucleotides read TGTGCCAGTAGTATCTCAGGGGCGGGGAACACTGAAGCTTTCTTT. Translated, it gives CASSISGAGNTEAFF.

V gene TRBV30 combines with J gene TRBJ2-3; D possibly corresponds to TRBD1 (6 bases). The germline V and J ends were trimmed by 5 bases and 7 bases, with 19 bases remaining between them. Per the germline V gene, CDR1 is GTSNPN and CDR2 is SVGIG (reference sequence). The CDR3 consists of 14 residues. The CDR3 protein is CAWDSRGSPHTQYF. The CDR3 DNA reads TGTGCCTGGGACTCAAGGGGGTCCCCGCATACGCAGTATTTT.

The rearrangement links TRBV28 to TRBJ2-3; 10 bases are shared with TRBD2. Losses at the gene ends were 5 bases for V and 3 bases for J; bases not matched to a gene: 8. The germline V gene has CDR1 MDHEN and CDR2 SYDVKM. This CDR3 spans 16 amino acids. The CDR3: CASSLRAGGGTDTQYF. DNA of the CDR3: TGTGCCAGCAGTCTAAGAGCGGGAGGGGGGACAGATACGCAGTATTTT.

Concerning this clone itself: Different DNA sequences within this sample yield the same CDR3. The chain employs TRBV14 and TRBJ2-7, with unresolved D. The CDR3 has 12 amino acids. The V gene's germline CDR1 is SGHDN and CDR2 FVKESK. The germline V and J ends were trimmed by 4 bases and 3 bases, with 7 bases remaining between them. CDR3 residues: CASSLGFYEQYF. The CDR3 DNA is TGTGCCAGCAGCCTAGGGTTCTACGAGCAGTACTTC.